The rows below give T cell receptor beta chains drawn from one sample of a study of identical twins. TCRdb analysed the 5' RACE reads with MiXCR anew, one entry per CDR3 protein. The table includes roughly 570,000 distinct CDR3 sequences, just under 10% detected once. The sample was also linked to a second study, of yellow fever vaccine responses in identical twins.

Sample: PBMCs. The receptors derive from a woman in her late teens or twenties in good health. The conserved cysteine and the conserved F or W are not part of the CDR3 here. Fields, in order: D gene, V gene, J gene, clone size, CDR3 protein. The D gene is left open where the match is weak. Size tells how often a clone was seen (once, few, many) or the class of an expanded clone, and some rows leave it out.

>-|TRBV5-1|TRBJ2-6|-
ASSLPDSGANVLT
>TRBD1|TRBV4-3|TRBJ2-2|many
ASSLDRMNTGELF
>TRBD2|TRBV6-5|TRBJ2-3|many
ASSYSASGITDTQY
>TRBD1|TRBV29-1|TRBJ2-2|many
SATGADTGELF
>-|TRBV6-6|TRBJ2-7|many
ASSYLSDEQY
>TRBD2|TRBV12-3/TRBV12-4|TRBJ2-1|-
ASCELAGGPSSYNEQF
>-|TRBV5-1|TRBJ2-1|-
ASSPGRMSSYNEQF
>TRBD2|TRBV7-9|TRBJ2-1|-
ASSERLAGGHEQF
>TRBD2|TRBV2|TRBJ2-7|many
ASSGLADSYEQY
>TRBD2|TRBV6-1|TRBJ2-3|few
ASSPTSGGEDTQY
>TRBD2|TRBV20-1|TRBJ2-7|many
SACREASYEQY
>-|TRBV5-1|TRBJ1-1|many
ASSLEGGVNTEAF
>TRBD1|TRBV12-3/TRBV12-4|TRBJ2-7|many
ASSLGQGRSQY
>TRBD2|TRBV12-3/TRBV12-4|TRBJ2-7|many
ASSLASGPYEQY
>-|TRBV29-1|TRBJ2-3|many
SVRPGVDTDTQY
>TRBD1|TRBV5-1|TRBJ2-3|few
ASSRTPGGEGFTDTQY
>TRBD2|TRBV28|TRBJ2-7|-
ASSPPLGLAGVGEQY
>-|TRBV29-1|TRBJ2-1|many
SVGSGVSYNEQF
>-|TRBV6-4|TRBJ2-3|-
ATGAGTDTDTQY
>TRBD2|TRBV27|TRBJ2-1|many
ASSLKGTSYNEQF
>TRBD1|TRBV12-3/TRBV12-4|TRBJ2-7|many
ASSSRGLNEQY
>-|TRBV6-6|TRBJ2-5|many
ASGDRAKETQY
>TRBD2|TRBV5-4|TRBJ2-6|-
ASSLSGRLAGSSGANVLT
>-|TRBV6-1|TRBJ1-1|-
ASSPGPMTTEAF
>TRBD1|TRBV12-3/TRBV12-4|TRBJ1-6|many
ASGTGGNNSPLH